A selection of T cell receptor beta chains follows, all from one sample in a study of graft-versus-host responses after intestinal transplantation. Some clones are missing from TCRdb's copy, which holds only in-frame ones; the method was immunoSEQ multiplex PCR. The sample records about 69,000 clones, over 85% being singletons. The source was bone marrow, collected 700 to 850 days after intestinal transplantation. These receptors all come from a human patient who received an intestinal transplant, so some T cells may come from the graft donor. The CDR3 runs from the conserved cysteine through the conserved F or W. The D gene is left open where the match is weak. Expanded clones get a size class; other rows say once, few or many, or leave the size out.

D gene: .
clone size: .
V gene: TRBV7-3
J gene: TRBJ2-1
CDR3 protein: CASSLGRVGSRGNEQFF
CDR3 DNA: TGTGCCAGCAGCTTAGGGCGGGTCGGGAGTAGGGGGAATGAGCAGTTCTTC

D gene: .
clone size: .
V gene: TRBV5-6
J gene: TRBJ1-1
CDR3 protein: CASSLGYSLNTEAFF
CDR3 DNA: TGTGCCAGCAGCTTGGGTTACAGCTTAAACACTGAAGCTTTCTTT

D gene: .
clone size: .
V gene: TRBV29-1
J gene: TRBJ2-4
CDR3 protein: CSAGAQPGGKNIQYF
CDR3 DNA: TGCAGCGCCGGGGCTCAACCCGGCGGCAAAAACATTCAGTACTTC

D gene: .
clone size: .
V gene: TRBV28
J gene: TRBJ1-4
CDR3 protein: CASSLYGGTNEKLFF
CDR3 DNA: TGTGCCAGCAGTTTATACGGCGGAACAAATGAAAAACTGTTTTTT

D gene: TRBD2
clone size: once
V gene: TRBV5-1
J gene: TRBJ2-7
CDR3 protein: CASSLGLAGVVYEQYF
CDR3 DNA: TGCGCCAGCAGCTTAGGACTAGCGGGAGTGGTGTACGAGCAGTACTTC

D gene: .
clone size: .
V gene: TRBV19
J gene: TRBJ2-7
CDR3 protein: CATQFGLDGEQYF
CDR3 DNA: TGTGCCACCCAATTCGGATTGGATGGGGAGCAGTACTTC

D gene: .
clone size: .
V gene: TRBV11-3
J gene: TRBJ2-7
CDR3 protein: CASSLQTGISYEQYF
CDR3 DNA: TGTGCCAGCAGCTTACAGACAGGAATATCCTACGAGCAGTACTTC

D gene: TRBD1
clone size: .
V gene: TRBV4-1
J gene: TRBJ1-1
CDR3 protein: CASSQDYGGGPNTEAFF
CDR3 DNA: TGCGCCAGCAGCCAAGATTATGGAGGGGGCCCGAACACTGAAGCTTTCTTT

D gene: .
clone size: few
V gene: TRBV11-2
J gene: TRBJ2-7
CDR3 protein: CASSLPGVRTYEQYF
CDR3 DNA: TGTGCCAGCAGCTTGCCAGGGGTGCGCACCTACGAGCAGTACTTC

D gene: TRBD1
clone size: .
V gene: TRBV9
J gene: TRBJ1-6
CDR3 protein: CASSGGQNSPLHF
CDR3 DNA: TGTGCCAGCAGCGGGGGACAGAATTCACCCCTCCACTTT

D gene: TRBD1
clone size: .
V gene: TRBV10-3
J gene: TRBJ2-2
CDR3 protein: CAINRDRGPNTGELFF
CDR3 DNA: TGTGCCATCAACCGGGACAGGGGCCCGAACACCGGGGAGCTGTTTTTT

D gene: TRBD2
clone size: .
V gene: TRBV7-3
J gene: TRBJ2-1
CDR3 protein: CASSLKLAGNNEQFF
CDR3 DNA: TGTGCCAGCAGCTTAAAACTAGCGGGCAACAATGAGCAGTTCTTC

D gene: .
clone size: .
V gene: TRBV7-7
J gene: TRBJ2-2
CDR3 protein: CASSLDLYTGELFF
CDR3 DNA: TGTGCCAGCAGCTTGGACCTCTACACCGGGGAGCTGTTTTTT

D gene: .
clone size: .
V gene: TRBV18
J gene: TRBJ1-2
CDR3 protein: CASSPVHGRQKTVYGYTF
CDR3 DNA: TGTGCCAGCTCACCCGTGCATGGGCGGCAGAAAACCGTCTATGGCTACACCTTC

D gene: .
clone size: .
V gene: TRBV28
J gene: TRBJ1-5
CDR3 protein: CASSTTVYQPQHF
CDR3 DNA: TGTGCCAGCAGCACGACAGTTTATCAGCCCCAGCATTTT